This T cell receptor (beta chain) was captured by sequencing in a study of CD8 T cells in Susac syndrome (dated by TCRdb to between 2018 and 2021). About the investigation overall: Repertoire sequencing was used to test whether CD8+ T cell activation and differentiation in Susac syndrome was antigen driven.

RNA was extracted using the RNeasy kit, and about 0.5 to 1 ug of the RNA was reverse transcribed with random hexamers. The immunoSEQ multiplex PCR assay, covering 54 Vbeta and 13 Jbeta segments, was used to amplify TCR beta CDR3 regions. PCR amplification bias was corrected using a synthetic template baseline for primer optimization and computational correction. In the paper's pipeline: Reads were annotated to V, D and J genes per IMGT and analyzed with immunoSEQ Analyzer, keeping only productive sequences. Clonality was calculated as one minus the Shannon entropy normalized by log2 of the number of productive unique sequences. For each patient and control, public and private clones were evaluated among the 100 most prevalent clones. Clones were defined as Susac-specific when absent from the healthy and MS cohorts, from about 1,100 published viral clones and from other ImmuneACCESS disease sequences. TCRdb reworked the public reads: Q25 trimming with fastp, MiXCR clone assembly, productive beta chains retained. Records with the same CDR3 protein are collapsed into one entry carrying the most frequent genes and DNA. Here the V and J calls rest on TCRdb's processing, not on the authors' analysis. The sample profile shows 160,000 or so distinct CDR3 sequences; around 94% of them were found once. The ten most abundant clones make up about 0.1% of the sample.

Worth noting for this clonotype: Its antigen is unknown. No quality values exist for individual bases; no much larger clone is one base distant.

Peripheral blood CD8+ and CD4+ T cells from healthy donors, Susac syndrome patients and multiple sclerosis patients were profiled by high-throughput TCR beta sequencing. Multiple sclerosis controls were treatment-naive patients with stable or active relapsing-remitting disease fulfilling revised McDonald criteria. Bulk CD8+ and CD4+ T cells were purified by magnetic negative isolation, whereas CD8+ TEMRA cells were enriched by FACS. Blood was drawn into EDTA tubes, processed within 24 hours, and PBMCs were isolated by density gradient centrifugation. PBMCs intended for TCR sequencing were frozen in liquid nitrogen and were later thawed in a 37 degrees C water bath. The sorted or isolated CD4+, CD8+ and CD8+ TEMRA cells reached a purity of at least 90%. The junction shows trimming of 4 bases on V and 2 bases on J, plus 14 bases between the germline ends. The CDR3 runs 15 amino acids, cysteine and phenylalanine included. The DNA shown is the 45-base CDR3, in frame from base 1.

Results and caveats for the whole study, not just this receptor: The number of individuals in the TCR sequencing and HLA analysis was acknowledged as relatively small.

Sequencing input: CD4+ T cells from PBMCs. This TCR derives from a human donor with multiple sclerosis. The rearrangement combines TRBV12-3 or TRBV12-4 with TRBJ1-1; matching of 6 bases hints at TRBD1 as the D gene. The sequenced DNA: TGTGCCAGCAGTTCCGCCGGGACACAAAACACTGAAGCTTTCTTT. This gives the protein CASSSAGTQNTEAFF.